What follows describes a single T cell receptor beta chain. The data derive from a study of control samples from healthy donors and cancer patients. V lost 0 bases and J lost 4; bases outside the gene matches: 8. The CDR3 sequence is 17 residues long. Germline CDR1 LNHNV, CDR2 YYDKDF (reference sequence). Method: immunoSEQ multiplex PCR; TCRdb's copy keeps in-frame clones and lacks some. This sample's table reports roughly 190,000 clones. The clonotype was recovered from a woman in her 30s in good health. The chain carries TRBV15 and TRBJ2-3, with TRBD1 matching over 9 bases. The sample consisted of blood. The CDR3 spells CATSRERWDRASDTQYF. The CDR3 coding sequence is TGTGCCACCAGCAGAGAAAGGTGGGACAGGGCTTCAGATACGCAGTATTTT.